Listed below are T cell receptor beta chains from one sample, sequenced in a study of blood T cell repertoires in COVID-19. Data came from immunoSEQ multiplex PCR; TCRdb stores just in-frame clones and leaves some out. The table includes 100,000 to 150,000 clones, about 80% detected once. Input material: peripheral blood. The receptors originated from a woman between 50 and 59 years old with acute or convalescent COVID-19. The CDR3 runs from the conserved cysteine through the conserved F or W. The order of the fields is J gene, clone size, D gene, V gene, CDR3 DNA, CDR3 protein. A D gene is named only where the DNA matches it firmly. For some rows the clone size is stated as once, few or many, or as a class when expanded; others skip it.

J: TRBJ2-5
size: .
D: TRBD2
V: TRBV6-1
DNA: TGTGCCAGCAGTGAAGTGGCCGGGAGCGGGAAGACCCAGTACTTC
CDR3: CASSEVAGSGKTQYF

J: TRBJ1-5
size: .
D: .
V: TRBV2
DNA: TGTGCCAGCAGTGACAGGGAAGGTCAGCCCCAGCATTTT
CDR3: CASSDREGQPQHF

J: TRBJ1-2
size: .
D: TRBD1
V: TRBV6-5
DNA: TGTGCCAGCCGGGGACAGTCCCGGGGCTACACCTTC
CDR3: CASRGQSRGYTF

J: TRBJ2-7
size: .
D: .
V: TRBV28
DNA: TGTGCCAGCAGTTTAGTGGGGAGCGGCTACGAGCAGTACTTC
CDR3: CASSLVGSGYEQYF

J: TRBJ2-3
size: .
D: TRBD2
V: TRBV9
DNA: TGTGCCAGCAGCGTCGGACTAGGGAGCACAGATACGCAGTATTTT
CDR3: CASSVGLGSTDTQYF

J: TRBJ1-2
size: .
D: TRBD1
V: TRBV5-4
DNA: TGTGCCAGCAGCTTGGACCAGGGGGCGGTCTATGGCTACACCTTC
CDR3: CASSLDQGAVYGYTF

J: TRBJ1-2
size: .
D: TRBD1
V: TRBV6-5
DNA: TGTGCCAGCAGACACAGGGGGGGCGATGGCTACACCTTC
CDR3: CASRHRGGDGYTF

J: TRBJ1-4
size: .
D: .
V: TRBV10-2
DNA: TGCGCCAGCAAAGACCAGGGTACTAATGAAAAACTGTTTTTT
CDR3: CASKDQGTNEKLFF

J: TRBJ2-7
size: .
D: TRBD2
V: TRBV6-5
DNA: TGTGCCAGCAGTTACGCGGGACTAGCGGGCATATACGAGCAGTACTTC
CDR3: CASSYAGLAGIYEQYF

J: TRBJ1-3
size: few
D: TRBD1
V: TRBV7-9
DNA: TGTGCCAGCAGTAAGACAGGGAGCTCTGGAAACACCATATATTTT
CDR3: CASSKTGSSGNTIYF

J: TRBJ1-5
size: .
D: .
V: TRBV7-9
DNA: TGTGCCAGCAGCTCGGGTAGCAGGGCTAATCAGCCCCAGCATTTT
CDR3: CASSSGSRANQPQHF

J: TRBJ1-1
size: .
D: .
V: TRBV30
DNA: TGTGCCTGGAAATGGCGTGGAGGGGCAGGCACTGAAGCTTTCTTT
CDR3: CAWKWRGGAGTEAFF

J: TRBJ1-5
size: once
D: .
V: TRBV4-1
DNA: TGCGCCAGCAGCCAAGACGGCGGCCAGCCCCAGCATTTT
CDR3: CASSQDGGQPQHF

J: TRBJ2-7
size: .
D: TRBD2
V: TRBV5-1
DNA: TGCGCCAGCAGCCCAGGGACTAGCGAATACGAGCAGTACTTC
CDR3: CASSPGTSEYEQYF

J: TRBJ1-4
size: .
D: TRBD1
V: TRBV6-6
DNA: TGTGCCAGCAGTTACTCGGGACAGGGGAATGAAAAACTGTTTTTT
CDR3: CASSYSGQGNEKLFF

J: TRBJ1-2
size: .
D: TRBD1
V: TRBV27
DNA: TGTGCCAGCAAATCAAACAGGGGGCTTAACTATGGCTACACCTTC
CDR3: CASKSNRGLNYGYTF

J: TRBJ1-1
size: .
D: .
V: TRBV6-5
DNA: TGTGCCAGCAGAGTTCAGGGAAACACTGAAGCTTTCTTT
CDR3: CASRVQGNTEAFF

J: TRBJ2-7
size: .
D: TRBD1
V: TRBV4-2
DNA: TGTGCCAGCAGCCAAGATCCTGGACAGGGGCGCCACGAGCAGTACTTC
CDR3: CASSQDPGQGRHEQYF

J: TRBJ1-2
size: .
D: .
V: TRBV15
DNA: TGTGCCACCAGCAGAGACATCGGGGGGGCGTATGGCTACACCTTC
CDR3: CATSRDIGGAYGYTF

J: TRBJ2-3
size: .
D: TRBD1
V: TRBV3-1/TRBV3-2
DNA: TGTGCCAGCAGCGCCGTCCCGGGACAGGGAACAGATACGCAGTATTTT
CDR3: CASSAVPGQGTDTQYF

J: TRBJ1-2
size: .
D: TRBD1
V: TRBV6-4
DNA: TGTGCCAGCAGTGCCTCGGACAGGAACTATGGCTACACCTTC
CDR3: CASSASDRNYGYTF

J: TRBJ1-2
size: .
D: TRBD1
V: TRBV2
DNA: TGTGCCAGCCGAGATAAGGGGGCGTTTGACTATGGCTACACCTTC
CDR3: CASRDKGAFDYGYTF

J: TRBJ2-7
size: .
D: .
V: TRBV6-1
DNA: TGTGCCAGCAGTGAAGCGCTTAAGGTCGGGGCCTACGAGCAGTACTTC
CDR3: CASSEALKVGAYEQYF

J: TRBJ2-5
size: .
D: TRBD2
V: TRBV19
DNA: TGTGCCAGTAGTATACGGGGGGAAGAGACCCAGTACTTC
CDR3: CASSIRGEETQYF

J: TRBJ1-6
size: .
D: .
V: TRBV7-8
DNA: TGTGCCAGCAGCTTATGGGGGCAGGATAATTCACCCCTCCACTTT
CDR3: CASSLWGQDNSPLHF

J: TRBJ1-6
size: .
D: .
V: TRBV6-5
DNA: TGTGCCAGCAGTTACTCGGGGCAGTCTTATAATTCACCCCTCCACTTT
CDR3: CASSYSGQSYNSPLHF

J: TRBJ1-4
size: few
D: .
V: TRBV19
DNA: TGTGCCAGTAGTATCCGACACCGAAGTGAAAAACTGTTTTTT
CDR3: CASSIRHRSEKLFF

J: TRBJ2-3
size: .
D: TRBD2
V: TRBV7-2
DNA: TGTGCCAGCAGCTTGACTAGCGGGGTTACAGATACGCAGTATTTT
CDR3: CASSLTSGVTDTQYF

J: TRBJ2-5
size: .
D: .
V: TRBV4-1
DNA: TGCGCCAGCAGCCAAGAGAATAAGCGGCGGGAAGAGACCCAGTACTTC
CDR3: CASSQENKRREETQYF

J: TRBJ2-1
size: .
D: TRBD2
V: TRBV11-2
DNA: TGTGCCAGCAGCTCCCTAACGACTAGCGGGGCCCGCTCCTACAATGAGCAGTTCTTC
CDR3: CASSSLTTSGARSYNEQFF

J: TRBJ2-7
size: .
D: .
V: TRBV28
DNA: TGTGCCAGCAGCCTCGGACATTCCTACGAGCAGTACTTC
CDR3: CASSLGHSYEQYF

J: TRBJ2-7
size: .
D: .
V: TRBV18
DNA: TGTGCCAGCTCACCAAATACATCCGGGGTACTCGACAGGAGATTCGAGCAGTACTTC
CDR3: CASSPNTSGVLDRRFEQYF

J: TRBJ1-4
size: .
D: TRBD1
V: TRBV2
DNA: TGTGCCAGCAGTGAGACAGGGGCCCCTAATGAAAAACTGTTTTTT
CDR3: CASSETGAPNEKLFF

J: TRBJ2-1
size: .
D: .
V: TRBV11-3
DNA: TGTGCCAGCAGCCTTTCCGGGACCTACAATGAGCAGTTCTTC
CDR3: CASSLSGTYNEQFF

J: TRBJ2-6
size: .
D: .
V: TRBV30
DNA: TGTGCCCTAGGGGGCTCTGGGGCCAACGTCCTGACTTTC
CDR3: CALGGSGANVLTF

J: TRBJ1-2
size: few
D: .
V: TRBV18
DNA: TGTGCCAGCTCACCACTCCGGGACTCCGGCCCCTCTTATGGCTACACCTTC
CDR3: CASSPLRDSGPSYGYTF

J: TRBJ1-5
size: .
D: .
V: TRBV19
DNA: TGTGCCAGTAAAAAGGTACAGGGCGGGCGACGACCCCAGCATTTT
CDR3: CASKKVQGGRRPQHF